Listed below are T cell receptor beta chains from one sample, sequenced in a study of graft-versus-host responses after intestinal transplantation. Sequencing used immunoSEQ multiplex PCR; TCRdb keeps in-frame clones, though not all of them. The table has 7,000 or so clones, around 22% seen once. The sample here was alloreactive CD8+ T cells from a mixed lymphocyte reaction culture, taken before transplantation. The receptors were gathered from a human patient who was an organ donor for intestinal transplantation. CDR3s include the opening cysteine and the closing phenylalanine or tryptophan. A D gene is named only where the DNA matches it firmly. The size entry is marked missing in some rows and otherwise reads once, few, many or a size class.

J: TRBJ2-7; D: TRBD1; size: few; V: TRBV28; length: 13; CDR3: CASSRTGYGEQYF; DNA: TGTGCCAGCAGCAGGACAGGCTACGGGGAGCAGTACTTC
J: TRBJ2-5; D: TRBD2; size: -; V: TRBV9; length: 14; CDR3: CASSVAGGPGTQYF; DNA: TGTGCCAGCAGCGTAGCGGGAGGTCCGGGGACCCAGTACTTC
J: TRBJ1-2; D: -; size: -; V: TRBV6-4; length: 15; CDR3: CASSYPMDSLDGYTF; DNA: TGTGCCAGCAGTTACCCTATGGACAGCCTCGATGGCTACACCTTC
J: TRBJ2-7; D: -; size: -; V: TRBV7-7; length: 15; CDR3: CASSDVLRAAYEQYF; DNA: TGTGCCAGCAGCGATGTCCTCAGGGCGGCCTACGAGCAGTACTTC
J: TRBJ2-1; D: -; size: -; V: TRBV6-6; length: 11; CDR3: CASGPGNEQFF; DNA: TGTGCCAGCGGCCCCGGGAATGAGCAGTTCTTC
J: TRBJ2-4; D: -; size: few; V: TRBV4-1; length: 13; CDR3: CASSPRVGDIQYF; DNA: TGCGCCAGCAGCCCCCGGGTGGGAGACATTCAGTACTTC
J: TRBJ2-1; D: TRBD2; size: -; V: TRBV30; length: 18; CDR3: CAWSGLAGVVRDYNEQFF; DNA: TGTGCCTGGAGTGGACTAGCGGGAGTGGTGCGTGACTACAATGAGCAGTTCTTC
J: TRBJ2-1; D: TRBD2; size: once; V: TRBV27; length: 16; CDR3: CASSLLGGRAYSEQFF; DNA: TGTGCCAGCAGTTTATTGGGCGGGAGGGCCTACAGTGAGCAGTTCTTC
J: TRBJ2-7; D: TRBD2; size: few; V: TRBV6-5; length: 15; CDR3: CASSWSKRDGYEQYF; DNA: TGTGCCAGCAGTTGGAGTAAGCGGGACGGTTACGAGCAGTACTTC
J: TRBJ2-7; D: -; size: once; V: TRBV4-3; length: 16; CDR3: CASSQDSGSGGYEQYF; DNA: TGCGCCAGCAGCCAAGATTCAGGGTCTGGGGGCTACGAGCAGTACTTC
J: TRBJ2-2; D: TRBD2; size: -; V: TRBV7-9; length: 19; CDR3: CASSLAHWTSGRNTGELFF; DNA: TGTGCCAGCAGCTTAGCACATTGGACTAGCGGGAGAAACACCGGGGAGCTGTTTTTT
J: TRBJ2-7; D: TRBD2; size: few; V: TRBV11-1; length: 15; CDR3: CASSGTSASSYEQYF; DNA: TGTGCCAGCAGCGGGACTAGCGCCAGCTCCTACGAGCAGTACTTC
J: TRBJ2-1; D: -; size: medium-sized; V: TRBV18; length: 14; CDR3: CASSHLTNYNEQFF; DNA: TGTGCCAGCTCACACTTGACTAACTACAATGAGCAGTTCTTC
J: TRBJ2-2; D: -; size: -; V: TRBV18; length: 15; CDR3: CASSPPGLNTGELFF; DNA: TGTGCCAGCTCACCACCGGGACTGAACACCGGGGAGCTGTTTTTT
J: TRBJ1-2; D: -; size: few; V: TRBV5-3; length: 15; CDR3: CASRATPPSPYGYTF; DNA: TGTGCCAGCAGGGCCACCCCCCCCAGCCCCTATGGCTACACCTTC
J: TRBJ2-3; D: -; size: -; V: TRBV9; length: 14; CDR3: CASSVVASTDTQYF; DNA: TGTGCCAGCAGCGTAGTGGCAAGCACAGATACGCAGTATTTT
J: TRBJ1-1; D: TRBD1; size: -; V: TRBV5-1; length: 17; CDR3: CASSLTQGAVMNTEAFF; DNA: TGCGCCAGCAGCTTGACCCAGGGGGCGGTGATGAACACTGAAGCTTTCTTT
J: TRBJ2-1; D: -; size: few; V: TRBV4-1; length: 15; CDR3: CASSQFVGGGDEQFF; DNA: TGCGCCAGCAGCCAATTCGTGGGAGGCGGGGATGAGCAGTTCTTC
J: TRBJ2-7; D: -; size: medium-sized; V: TRBV5-6; length: 13; CDR3: CASSLGSGYEQYF; DNA: TGTGCCAGCAGCTTGGGATCCGGGTACGAGCAGTACTTC
J: TRBJ1-1; D: -; size: -; V: TRBV21-1; length: 13; CDR3: CASISGQGTEAFF; DNA: TGTGCCAGCATTTCCGGACAGGGCACTGAAGCTTTCTTT
J: TRBJ2-1; D: -; size: -; V: TRBV4-2; length: 18; CDR3: CASSPGFQGTSSYNEQFF; DNA: TGTGCCAGCAGCCCGGGATTTCAGGGGACGAGCTCCTACAATGAGCAGTTCTTC
J: TRBJ2-1; D: -; size: few; V: TRBV11-1; length: 16; CDR3: CASSLDPGTAYNEQFF; DNA: TGTGCCAGCAGCTTAGACCCCGGGACCGCCTACAATGAGCAGTTCTTC
J: TRBJ2-7; D: -; size: -; V: TRBV11-3; length: 13; CDR3: CASSFANTYEQYF; DNA: TGTGCCAGCAGCTTCGCTAATACCTACGAGCAGTACTTC
J: TRBJ1-3; D: -; size: few; V: TRBV4-1; length: 14; CDR3: CASRPGGGGNTIYF; DNA: TGCGCCAGCAGACCGGGGGGCGGCGGAAACACCATATATTTT
J: TRBJ1-6; D: TRBD1; size: few; V: TRBV7-9; length: 15; CDR3: CASSPDRGLNSPLHF; DNA: TGTGCCAGCAGCCCAGACAGGGGGCTCAATTCACCCCTCCACTTT
J: TRBJ2-1; D: TRBD1; size: -; V: TRBV7-4; length: 14; CDR3: CASSLTGGYNEQFF; DNA: TGTGCCAGCAGCTTAACAGGGGGCTACAATGAGCAGTTCTTC
J: TRBJ2-7; D: -; size: medium-sized; V: TRBV11-2; length: 16; CDR3: CASSAPDDSPNYEQYF; DNA: TGTGCCAGCAGCGCCCCCGATGACAGCCCCAACTACGAGCAGTACTTC
J: TRBJ2-3; D: TRBD1; size: -; V: TRBV19; length: 14; CDR3: CASKRQGGTDTQYF; DNA: TGTGCCAGTAAAAGACAGGGAGGCACAGATACGCAGTATTTT
J: TRBJ1-5; D: -; size: few; V: TRBV11-2; length: 15; CDR3: CASSLLGNSNQPQHF; DNA: TGTGCCAGCAGCTTATTGGGGAATAGCAATCAGCCCCAGCATTTT
J: TRBJ2-7; D: TRBD1; size: few; V: TRBV10-3; length: 16; CDR3: CAINSTGTAGLCEQYF; DNA: TGTGCCATCAATTCTACCGGGACAGCCGGTCTCTGCGAGCAGTACTTC
J: TRBJ2-5; D: -; size: -; V: TRBV2; length: 12; CDR3: CASSEQGETQYF; DNA: TGTGCCAGCAGTGAACAGGGAGAGACCCAGTACTTC
J: TRBJ1-4; D: TRBD1; size: -; V: TRBV7-1; length: 15; CDR3: CASSPSGQGVEKLFF; DNA: TGTGCCAGCAGCCCGTCGGGACAGGGAGTTGAAAAACTGTTTTTT
J: TRBJ2-3; D: TRBD2; size: -; V: TRBV4-3; length: 19; CDR3: CASSPPLAGGQPFTDTQYF; DNA: TGCGCCAGCAGCCCCCCACTAGCGGGAGGCCAACCCTTCACAGATACGCAGTATTTT
J: TRBJ2-7; D: -; size: -; V: TRBV4-1; length: 13; CDR3: CASSQDWGDEQYF; DNA: TGCGCCAGCAGCCAAGATTGGGGGGACGAGCAGTACTTC
J: TRBJ2-1; D: -; size: -; V: TRBV9; length: 15; CDR3: CASSLAQGFYNEQFF; DNA: TGTGCCAGCAGCTTAGCACAGGGTTTCTACAATGAGCAGTTCTTC
J: TRBJ1-1; D: -; size: -; V: TRBV28; length: 14; CDR3: CASTLAQANTEAFF; DNA: TGTGCCAGCACCCTAGCGCAGGCGAACACTGAAGCTTTCTTT
J: TRBJ2-7; D: TRBD2; size: -; V: TRBV19; length: 13; CDR3: CASSPLGGDEQYF; DNA: TGTGCCAGTAGTCCCCTTGGGGGGGACGAGCAGTACTTC
J: TRBJ2-6; D: -; size: -; V: TRBV7-1; length: 18; CDR3: CASSQDSTGLGGANVLTF; DNA: TGCGCCAGCAGCCAAGATTCTACGGGGCTTGGTGGGGCCAACGTCCTGACTTTC
J: TRBJ2-7; D: TRBD2; size: medium-sized; V: TRBV11-2; length: 15; CDR3: CASSLEGLAWYEQYF; DNA: TGTGCCAGCAGCTTAGAAGGACTAGCGTGGTACGAGCAGTACTTC
J: TRBJ2-1; D: TRBD1; size: -; V: TRBV6-5; length: 13; CDR3: CASSWGQGNEQFF; DNA: TGTGCCAGCAGTTGGGGACAGGGAAATGAGCAGTTCTTC
J: TRBJ1-1; D: -; size: -; V: TRBV5-6; length: 11; CDR3: CASSWATEAFF; DNA: TGTGCCAGCAGCTGGGCTACTGAAGCTTTCTTT
J: TRBJ1-1; D: -; size: -; V: TRBV4-1; length: 14; CDR3: CASSQVFQNTEAFF; DNA: TGCGCCAGCAGCCAAGTCTTTCAGAACACTGAAGCTTTCTTT